Listed below are T cell receptor beta chains from one sample, sequenced in a study of blood T cell repertoires in COVID-19. Clones were read by immunoSEQ multiplex PCR, and TCRdb kept only the in-frame ones, dropping some. The sample comprises 20,000 to 25,000 clones, about 90% of which are singletons, and around 25% rests with the top ten. Sequencing was performed on peripheral blood. Source of these receptors: a human donor with active COVID-19. The donor label of this sample is uncertain. The CDR3 runs from the conserved cysteine through the conserved F or W. D genes are given only for firm matches. Clone size is stated in some rows and not others, as once, few, many or a class when expanded.

J | D | V | size | CDR3 | DNA
TRBJ2-7 | - | TRBV28 | - | CASSLFSSYEQYF | TGTGCCAGCAGTTTATTCAGTTCCTACGAGCAGTACTTC
TRBJ2-2 | - | TRBV9 | - | CASSESPISDTGELFF | TGTGCCAGCAGCGAGTCCCCAATTAGTGACACCGGGGAGCTGTTTTTT
TRBJ2-1 | TRBD1 | TRBV29-1 | medium-sized | CSVEVWDSSYNEQFF | TGCAGCGTTGAAGTCTGGGACAGCTCCTACAATGAGCAGTTCTTC
TRBJ1-3 | - | TRBV3-1/TRBV3-2 | - | CASSQRSGNTIYF | TGTGCCAGCAGCCAACGGTCTGGAAACACCATATATTTT
TRBJ2-3 | - | TRBV6-5 | - | CASSYGAGTDTQYF | TGTGCCAGCAGTTACGGGGCAGGGACAGATACGCAGTATTTT
TRBJ2-5 | - | TRBV21-1 | once | CASSNSGRETQYF | TGTGCCAGCAGCAACTCCGGGAGGGAGACCCAGTACTTC
TRBJ1-1 | - | TRBV6-5 | - | CASISPGLNTEAFF | TGTGCCAGCATCAGTCCAGGGTTGAACACTGAAGCTTTCTTT
TRBJ2-7 | - | TRBV21-1 | - | CASSKKPGQGAGEQYF | TGTGCCAGCAGCAAGAAACCGGGACAGGGGGCGGGTGAGCAGTACTTC
TRBJ2-1 | TRBD2 | TRBV4-2 | - | CASSLDGLAVSSYNEQFF | TGTGCCAGCAGCCTAGACGGACTAGCGGTTAGCTCCTACAATGAGCAGTTCTTC
TRBJ2-7 | TRBD2 | TRBV10-3 | - | CAISDGLAGDYEQYF | TGTGCCATCAGTGATGGTCTAGCGGGAGACTACGAGCAGTACTTC
TRBJ2-2 | TRBD1 | TRBV7-7 | - | CASSLATGPGELFF | TGTGCTAGCAGCTTAGCGACAGGGCCCGGGGAGCTGTTTTTT
TRBJ2-3 | TRBD1 | TRBV10-1 | - | CASREQGVSDTQYF | TGCGCCAGCAGGGAACAGGGGGTATCAGATACGCAGTATTTT
TRBJ1-5 | - | TRBV19 | hyperexpanded | CASIYRALVSSNQPQHF | TGTGCCAGTATTTACAGGGCGTTGGTAAGTAGCAATCAGCCCCAGCATTTT
TRBJ1-1 | - | TRBV11-1 | - | CASKRGDTEAFF | TGTGCCAGCAAACGGGGGGATACTGAAGCTTTCTTT
TRBJ2-7 | - | TRBV15 | - | CATSTVDSSTYEQYF | TGTGCCACCAGCACCGTAGACAGTTCCACCTACGAGCAGTACTTC
TRBJ2-1 | TRBD1 | TRBV18 | - | CASSLDRAPYNEQFF | TGTGCCAGCTCACTAGACAGGGCCCCGTACAATGAGCAGTTCTTC
TRBJ2-7 | - | TRBV9 | - | CASSVGQGTYEQYF | TGTGCCAGCAGCGTAGGGCAGGGCACCTACGAGCAGTACTTC
TRBJ1-2 | - | TRBV5-4 | - | CASSLEQYYGYTF | TGTGCCAGCAGCTTGGAACAATACTATGGCTACACCTTC
TRBJ2-2 | - | TRBV18 | - | CASSPIVPGELFF | TGTGCCAGCTCACCAATAGTGCCCGGGGAGCTGTTTTTT
TRBJ2-3 | - | TRBV12-5 | - | CASGLTVDVSTDTQYF | TGTGCTAGTGGTCTGACTGTTGACGTTAGCACAGATACGCAGTATTTT
TRBJ1-6 | - | TRBV25-1 | - | CASVAGNSPLHF | TGTGCCAGCGTGGCGGGCAATTCACCCCTCCACTTT
TRBJ2-2 | TRBD2 | TRBV20-1 | - | CSASVAGGTGELFF | TGCAGTGCTAGTGTAGCGGGGGGGACCGGGGAGCTGTTTTTT
TRBJ2-3 | TRBD2 | TRBV4-3 | - | CASSQDNRLAGVHTQYF | TGCGCCAGCAGCCAAGATAATAGACTAGCGGGAGTGCATACGCAGTATTTT
TRBJ2-7 | TRBD2 | TRBV2 | - | CASTESLLAGYEQYF | TGTGCCAGCACCGAATCCCTACTAGCGGGCTACGAGCAGTACTTC
TRBJ1-2 | - | TRBV7-9 | - | CASSEKTGGYGYTF | TGTGCCAGCAGCGAAAAAACCGGAGGCTATGGCTACACCTTC
TRBJ1-6 | - | TRBV5-6 | - | CASSSAAQGRRGAPLHF | TGTGCCAGCAGCTCCGCGGCCCAGGGGCGCAGGGGTGCACCCCTCCACTTT
TRBJ2-3 | - | TRBV27 | few | CAGPGDGTDTQYF | TGTGCCGGACCGGGGGATGGCACGGATACGCAGTATTTT
TRBJ2-1 | TRBD1 | TRBV27 | - | CASSPGQGLFSYNEQFF | TGTGCCAGCAGTCCTGGACAGGGTCTCTTCTCCTACAATGAGCAGTTCTTC
TRBJ2-7 | TRBD1 | TRBV6-6 | - | CASGAPGGTGDEQYF | TGTGCCAGTGGGGCTCCGGGCGGGACAGGTGATGAGCAGTACTTC
TRBJ1-3 | TRBD1 | TRBV6-1 | - | CASSDGTGGRNTIYF | TGTGCCAGCAGTGACGGGACAGGGGGTAGAAACACCATATATTTT
TRBJ1-2 | - | TRBV3-1/TRBV3-2 | - | CASSQDQGNYGYTF | TGTGCCAGCAGCCAAGATCAGGGTAACTATGGCTACACCTTC
TRBJ2-3 | TRBD2 | TRBV5-6 | - | CASSLGGDPSTDTQYF | TGTGCCAGCTCCCTGGGGGGGGACCCTAGCACAGATACGCAGTATTTT
TRBJ1-6 | - | TRBV21-1 | - | CASSKVRIDFRNSPLHF | TGTGCCAGCAGCAAAGTACGCATAGACTTTAGGAATTCACCCCTCCACTTT
TRBJ1-3 | - | TRBV6-6 | medium-sized | CASQQGLWPTIYF | TGTGCCAGTCAACAGGGCCTTTGGCCCACCATATATTTT
TRBJ1-3 | TRBD1 | TRBV9 | - | CASSAWDSSGNTIYF | TGTGCCAGCAGCGCCTGGGACAGCTCTGGAAACACCATATATTTT
TRBJ2-7 | - | TRBV28 | few | CASSRIGGNEQYF | TGTGCCAGCAGCCGTATAGGAGGGAACGAGCAGTACTTC
TRBJ2-3 | TRBD2 | TRBV28 | - | CASELSEQAGGPERDTQYF | TGTGCCAGCGAACTCTCTGAGCAAGCGGGAGGGCCGGAGAGGGATACGCAGTATTTT
TRBJ2-7 | TRBD1 | TRBV30 | - | CAWTPGTGTYEQYF | TGTGCCTGGACCCCCGGGACAGGTACCTACGAGCAGTACTTC
TRBJ1-6 | - | TRBV28 | once | CASSLSTGLGSYNSPLHF | TGTGCCAGCAGTTTATCAACAGGTTTGGGCTCCTATAATTCACCCCTCCACTTT
TRBJ2-5 | TRBD2 | TRBV7-9 | - | CASSLERGSSGPYQETQYF | TGTGCCAGCAGCTTAGAGAGGGGCTCTAGCGGGCCGTACCAAGAGACCCAGTACTTC
TRBJ1-1 | TRBD1 | TRBV6-5 | - | CASSYSLSGQGAFF | TGTGCCAGCAGTTACTCTTTGTCGGGACAGGGGGCTTTCTTT
TRBJ2-3 | TRBD2 | TRBV15 | - | CATSRMTSGGHTQYF | TGTGCCACCAGCAGAATGACTAGCGGGGGACATACGCAGTATTTT
TRBJ2-5 | TRBD1 | TRBV19 | - | CASRQGAVETQYF | TGTGCCTCCAGACAGGGGGCTGTGGAGACCCAGTACTTC
TRBJ2-3 | TRBD2 | TRBV12-3/TRBV12-4 | few | CASKAGEFDTQYF | TGTGCCAGCAAGGCGGGAGAATTTGATACGCAGTATTTT
TRBJ2-6 | - | TRBV7-9 | - | CASSLEGGANVLTF | TGTGCCAGCAGTCTCGAGGGAGGGGCCAACGTCCTGACTTTC
TRBJ2-7 | TRBD2 | TRBV5-1 | - | CASSNPSGGPAYEQYF | TGCGCCAGCAGCAACCCTAGCGGGGGGCCTGCCTACGAGCAGTACTTC
TRBJ2-7 | TRBD1 | TRBV7-9 | once | CASSYGTGPYEQYF | TGTGCCAGCAGTTACGGGACAGGGCCCTACGAGCAGTACTTC
TRBJ1-1 | - | TRBV29-1 | - | CSAMFRAPLSTEAFF | TGCAGCGCTATGTTCAGGGCTCCTTTGAGCACTGAAGCTTTCTTT
TRBJ1-2 | - | TRBV19 | - | CASSIGYYRGYTF | TGTGCCAGTAGTATTGGTTATTATAGAGGCTACACCTTC
TRBJ2-5 | TRBD1 | TRBV6-5 | - | CASSTTGVETQYF | TGTGCCAGCAGTACGACAGGGGTGGAGACCCAGTACTTC